The 4 T cell receptor beta chains in this list originate from one sample, sequenced in a study of cytomegalovirus exposure and HLA in healthy donors. Here immunoSEQ multiplex PCR was the method, and the copy in TCRdb shows in-frame clones only, minus some. The data hold over 150,000 clones, with roughly 89% observed a single time. The sample comprised PBMCs. The receptors come from a woman under 30 in good health and CMV-seropositive.

This clone was picked up a small number of times. The chain links TRBV6-1 to TRBJ1-5, with 7 positions matching TRBD1. The V gene's germline CDR1 is MNHNS and CDR2 SASEGT. The CDR3 loop spans 15 amino acids. V lost 6 bases, J lost 2 bases, and 7 bases stayed unmatched. The CDR3 sequence: CASRETGKGNQPQHF. The CDR3 bases are TGTGCCAGCAGGGAGACAGGGAAAGGCAATCAGCCCCAGCATTTT.

The chain couples TRBV15 to TRBJ2-7; 11 bases align to TRBD1. Germline lookup yields CDR1 LNHNV and CDR2 YYDKDF (reference sequence). This CDR3 is 14 amino acids long. The V gene end was trimmed by 5 bases and the J gene end by 3 bases; junction bases not matched to a gene: 3. The CDR3 protein is CATSGQGAFYEQYF. As DNA, the CDR3 is TGTGCCACCAGCGGACAGGGGGCTTTCTACGAGCAGTACTTC.

V usage is TRBV6-6 and J usage is TRBJ2-1, with 12 bases fitting TRBD2. Unmatched junction bases numbered 1, after V lost 8 bases and J lost 5 bases. This CDR3 has 13 amino acids. Looked up from germline, CDR1 is MNHNY and CDR2 is SVGAGI (reference sequence). CDR3 in amino acids: CASGLAGNNEQFF. CDR3 DNA sequence: TGTGCCAGCGGACTAGCGGGGAACAATGAGCAGTTCTTC.

The chain links TRBV7-6 to TRBJ2-7, with a weak D call TRBD1 (6 bases). V lost 5 bases and J 1 base, leaving 15 bases between the germline ends. The V gene's germline CDR1 is SGHVS and CDR2 FNYEAQ. The CDR3 length is 15 residues. The CDR3 nucleotides are TGTGCCAGCAGCCCTCGGGGTGGACAGTCCTACGAGCAGTACTTC. As protein: CASSPRGGQSYEQYF.